Sequencing of this T cell receptor beta chain was carried out in a study of CD4 T cells in relation to SARS-CoV-2 and coronaviruses. As regards this clone: Antigen specificity is unknown.

Study conclusions and caveats: Crossreactivity was assessed only for spike protein, not other viral proteins. In approximately 71% of donors, memory CD4+ clonotypes crossrecognized SARS-CoV-2 and at least one common cold coronavirus spike.

The unexposed donors gave CD4+ T cells in about 2010-2019, prior to COVID-19. The table came from immunoSEQ multiplex PCR; TCRdb's copy has only in-frame clones and leaves some out. Among just under 65,000 clones listed, approximately 94% were seen once. The sample taken for sequencing was naive CD4+ T cells from PBMCs. The subset here: naive CD4+ T cells isolated by negative enrichment. The source of this sequence is a human donor in good health.

The DNA for the CDR3 is TGCGCCAGCAGCTTGGAGTCTGGGAGGGGCAATGAGCAGTTCTTC. This gives the protein CASSLESGRGNEQFF. J is TRBJ2-1 and V is TRBV5-1; 7 bases agree with TRBD2. The CDR3 is 15 residues long. In germline, CDR1 is SGHRS, CDR2 YFSETQ. Trimming took 0 bases from V and 6 from J; bases not matched to a gene: 6.